A selection of T cell receptor beta chains follows, all from one sample in a study of T cell responses to AZD1222 COVID-19 vaccine. Sequenced by immunoSEQ multiplex PCR; TCRdb stores in-frame clones only, minus some. The profile covers 80,000 or so clones, with about nine tenths appearing a single time and 3.3% taken by the ten largest. The input for sequencing was peripheral blood, taken 28 days after the second AZD1222 dose. These TCRs come from an adult who received the AZD1222 COVID-19 vaccine. The CDR3 runs from the conserved cysteine through the conserved F or W.

>TRBJ2-1|TRBV5-1|15
CASSLSGGGKNEQFF
>TRBJ1-4|TRBV5-8|13
CASRFRVGEKLFF
>TRBJ1-3|TRBV10-3|14
CASGPAGHGNTIYF
>TRBJ2-1|TRBV5-1|16
CASSLDREGAYNEQFF
>TRBJ2-5|TRBV10-3|16
CAISEAGGAGQETQYF
>TRBJ2-7|TRBV7-9|12
CASSLDPLKQYF
>TRBJ2-5|TRBV5-1|16
CASSGSQTSDLETQYF
>TRBJ1-2|TRBV2|12
CASSFTDRNYTF
>TRBJ2-5|TRBV19|13
CASSTGPKETQYF
>TRBJ1-2|TRBV7-8|14
CASSLEGQLGGYTF
>TRBJ2-7|TRBV6-5|13
CASSPGLVYEQYF
>TRBJ2-3|TRBV21-1|19
CASSSRAGGLIPCTDTQYF
>TRBJ2-2|TRBV11-2|13
CASSLDNHGELFF
>TRBJ2-7|TRBV13|16
CASSLEGSQGFYEQYF
>TRBJ1-6|TRBV4-1|18
CASSRRTGELSYNSPLHF
>TRBJ1-1|TRBV10-3|14
CAISESRGDTEAFF
>TRBJ2-7|TRBV4-2|15
CASSQEGTSRYEQYF
>TRBJ1-2|TRBV18|15
CASSPWAGTNEGYTF
>TRBJ1-6|TRBV7-9|12
CASRVVGGPLHF
>TRBJ1-5|TRBV7-9|14
CASSLAADNQPQHF
>TRBJ1-1|TRBV6-5|14
CASRRGEMNTEAFF
>TRBJ2-3|TRBV29-1|11
CSVGKADTQYF
>TRBJ1-2|TRBV6-5|14
CASSPSTGSYGYTF
>TRBJ2-5|TRBV7-9|14
CASSYPGGAETQYF
>TRBJ2-2|TRBV6-5|14
CASSYQGDTGELFF
>TRBJ1-1|TRBV5-4|15
CASTSPGTVGTEAFF
>TRBJ2-7|TRBV29-1|12
CSVRPSSYEQYF
>TRBJ2-7|TRBV7-9|14
CASSQMGGTYEQYF
>TRBJ2-5|TRBV6-6|16
CASSSPKGRRQETQYF
>TRBJ2-5|TRBV12-3/TRBV12-4|13
CASSGRAQETQYF
>TRBJ2-2|TRBV29-1|12
CSVWDRAGELFF
>TRBJ1-2|TRBV11-2|14
CASSPGTANYGYTF
>TRBJ2-5|TRBV18|12
CASSLDGETQYF
>TRBJ1-5|TRBV6-5|15
CASSQPGQGNQPQHF
>TRBJ1-3|TRBV30|15
CAWSGGHLSGNTIYF
>TRBJ1-1|TRBV6-1|14
CASSEGAGGSEAFF
>TRBJ2-6|TRBV7-2|14
CASSSYSGANVLTF
>TRBJ2-3|TRBV6-5|15
CASSRTSGGSDTQYF
>TRBJ1-1|TRBV3-1/TRBV3-2|15
CASTPRGQGAGEAFF
>TRBJ2-2|TRBV9|15
CASSGPRGNTGELFF
>TRBJ1-1|TRBV11-2|13
CASSFTEYLEAFF
>TRBJ2-5|TRBV27|15
CASSSPTSGKETQYF
>TRBJ1-3|TRBV27|13
CASSEIAGNTIYF
>TRBJ1-1|TRBV3-1/TRBV3-2|13
CASSQDTGLRAFF
>TRBJ1-4|TRBV7-8|15
CASTLGRPFNEKLFF
>TRBJ2-2|TRBV19|13
CASAGQVAGELFF
>TRBJ2-2|TRBV19|14
CASGLAGGTGELFF
>TRBJ1-5|TRBV30|13
CAWSVRGEQPQHF
>TRBJ1-4|TRBV5-1|14
CASSLGRYNEKLFF